The source of this TCR beta chain is a study of sequential checkpoint blockade in melanoma. Overall study context: First-line arms were nivolumab then ipilimumab, or the reverse, randomized 1:1. After both sequences, patients received maintenance nivolumab.

V lost 3 bases, J lost 3 bases, and 14 bases lay in between. CDR1 is MDHEN and CDR2 is SYDVKM in the germline V gene. The CDR3 length is 16 residues. TCRdb's copy holds only in-frame clones and misses some; the assay was immunoSEQ multiplex PCR. The table has around 3,600 clones, around three fifths seen once; the top ten hold 20% to 25%. The treatment denotes: randomized to nivolumab then ipilimumab (arm A) or the reverse (arm B). None of the patients previously received DNA-damaging chemotherapy. Sorted cells were live CD3+CD8+, lacking CD19 and CD56, from PBMCs. The sample here was CD8+ T cells sorted from blood (inferred from file names), taken from a patient given nivolumab and ipilimumab in sequence. The J gene is TRBJ1-4, the V gene TRBV28, with a weak D call TRBD1 (5 bases). This clonotype originated in a human patient with melanoma. Some clones in this sample may be carry-over from other donors' samples. Here the CDR3 DNA reads TGTGCCAGCAGTTTCGGCGCTCCAGGGTCTAATGAAAAACTGTTTTTT. Translation gives CASSFGAPGSNEKLFF.